This TCR beta chain was recorded in a study of shared clonotypes between healthy human individuals. Study results and caveats: Naive CD4 clonotypes were shared across a handful of donors at roughly 5.3%.

Comments on this clone: Its antigen is unidentified.

Germline-derived CDR1 and CDR2 are MDHEN and SYDVKM. The CDR3 is 14 amino acids. J was trimmed by 9 bases and V by 6 bases; bases with no gene match: 8. TCRdb keeps only in-frame clones here, not all; method: immunoSEQ multiplex PCR. The sample carries 1.4 million to 1.5 million clones, around 97% recorded once. The clonotype originates from a man in his thirties or forties in good health. The source material was naive CD4+ T cells sorted from blood. Subset noted: CD45RA+ positively selected. The rearrangement uses TRBV28 and TRBJ2-1; 10 bases line up with TRBD2. The CDR3 spells CASSRPSGSGEQFF. CDR3 in DNA: TGTGCCAGCAGCCGTCCTAGCGGGAGCGGTGAGCAGTTCTTC.